This is a list of T cell receptor beta chains from one sample in a study of T cells expressing NK-cell markers. From its re-call of the 5' RACE reads, TCRdb lists each CDR3 protein once, without DNA. The table lists about 260,000 distinct CDR3 sequences. Sequencing used blood T cells: a sorted CD56 or NKG2C T cell subset, CD4+ or CD8+ T cells, or bulk PBMC T cells (not recorded which). These TCRs come from a man aged 18 to 30 in good health. The CDR3 runs from the conserved cysteine through the conserved F or W. The order of the fields is CDR3 protein, V gene, J gene.

CDR3 protein: CASLVPRGTGELFF
V gene: TRBV21-1
J gene: TRBJ2-2

CDR3 protein: CSVDPLTGGETQYF
V gene: TRBV29-1
J gene: TRBJ2-5

CDR3 protein: CASSYSQLHLSYNEQFF
V gene: TRBV6-8
J gene: TRBJ2-1

CDR3 protein: CASSADSPLHF
V gene: TRBV5-6
J gene: TRBJ1-6

CDR3 protein: CASSSKTGVSGANVLTF
V gene: TRBV7-6
J gene: TRBJ2-6

CDR3 protein: CSVDSGSYNEQFF
V gene: TRBV29-1
J gene: TRBJ2-1

CDR3 protein: CSAQILAATYEQYF
V gene: TRBV20-1
J gene: TRBJ2-7

CDR3 protein: CASSSGTSGRQETQYF
V gene: TRBV5-1
J gene: TRBJ2-5

CDR3 protein: CASSRPTGLRSYNEQFF
V gene: TRBV27
J gene: TRBJ2-1

CDR3 protein: CASSFDRDTIEAFF
V gene: TRBV7-9
J gene: TRBJ1-1

CDR3 protein: CASRRVRTEQFF
V gene: TRBV14
J gene: TRBJ2-1